The 32 T cell receptor beta chains given below trace back to one sample, sequenced in a study of Tregs in tolerant kidney transplant recipients. Profiling relied on immunoSEQ multiplex PCR, and the TCRdb table lists in-frame clones only, not all of them. Of approximately 60,000 clones listed, about 86% were seen once; the top ten hold under 6.5%. The source material was CD4+ T cells from blood. These receptors came from a human donor in good health.

The J gene is TRBJ1-3, the V gene TRBV14; 7 bases match TRBD1. With V trimmed by 3 bases and J by 4 bases, 6 bases remained unmatched. This CDR3 is 15 amino acids long. From germline, CDR1 is SGHDN and CDR2 FVKESK. CDR3 DNA sequence: TGTGCCAGCAGCCACAGGGGGTTTCACGGAAACACCATATATTTT. The encoded protein is CASSHRGFHGNTIYF.

Worth noting for this clone: Additional DNA sequences in this sample encode the identical CDR3. This chain uses TRBV9 with TRBJ2-7; D tentatively fits TRBD1 or TRBD2 (5 bases each). Looked up from germline, CDR1 is SGDLS and CDR2 is YYNGEE. The CDR3 contains 14 residues. Deletions cut 2 bases from V and 2 bases from J, with 11 bases between. The CDR3 is CASSVAVGAYEQYF. DNA for the CDR3: TGTGCCAGCAGCGTGGCTGTGGGGGCCTACGAGCAGTACTTC.

The chain uses TRBV25-1 and TRBJ2-5; 8 bases are a match to TRBD2. CDR3 size: 15 residues. The J segment lost 1 base and the V segment lost 3 bases, leaving 4 bases of the junction unmatched. Germline V gene lookup returns CDR1 MGHDK and CDR2 SYGVNS. CDR3 sequence (DNA): TGTGCCAGCAGTGAGTCTAGCGGGCCCCAAGAGACCCAGTACTTC. It encodes CASSESSGPQETQYF.

The table lists this clone with many counts. This chain connects TRBV5-6 to TRBJ1-2; a possible D gene is TRBD1 (5 bases). Trimming took 1 base from V and 8 from J, leaving 12 bases between them. Germline lookup yields CDR1 SGHDT and CDR2 YYEEEE. CDR3 size: 13 residues. For the CDR3, the DNA is TGTGCCAGCAGCTTGAGGGGACTGAAGGGCTACACCTTC. Amino acid sequence: CASSLRGLKGYTF. The variable domain in full, completed from reference TRBV5-6 and TRBJ1-2, reads DAGVTQSPTHLIKTRGQQVTLRCSPKSGHDTVSWYQQALGQGPQFIFQYYEEEERQRGNFPDRFSGHQFPNYSSELNVNALLLGDSALYLCASSLRGLKGYTFGSGTRLTVV.

V is TRBV15 and J is TRBJ2-1, with 7 bases aligning to TRBD2. V lost 6 bases to trimming and J lost 2 bases; unmatched junction nucleotides: 4. The CDR3 is 14 amino acids. CDR1 and CDR2 (germline): LNHNV, YYDKDF (reference sequence). The CDR3 here is CATSSLAAYNEQFF. CDR3 in DNA: TGTGCCACCAGTTCCCTAGCGGCCTACAATGAGCAGTTCTTC.

The CDR3 sequence: CASSLGQGARGSYEQYF. CDR3 DNA sequence: TGTGCCAGCAGCTTGGGACAGGGGGCGCGCGGTTCCTACGAGCAGTACTTC. The J gene is TRBJ2-7, the V gene TRBV5-4, with 10 nucleotides matching TRBD1. The CDR3 spans 17 residues. Germline V gives CDR1 SGHNT, CDR2 YYREEE (reference sequence). V gave up 0 bases and J gave up 1 base; unmatched junction bases: 7.

The chain uses TRBV18 and TRBJ2-3, with D perhaps matching TRBD1 (7 bases). V was shortened by 9 bases and J by 4 bases, with 14 bases between the two germline ends. Per the germline V gene, CDR1 is KGHSH and CDR2 is LQKENI. This CDR3 contains 13 residues. CDR3 DNA: TGTGCCAGTACCCAGGGGGGACCAGATACGCAGTATTTT. Encoded protein: CASTQGGPDTQYF. The whole variable domain, filled in from reference TRBV18 and TRBJ2-3, reads NAGVMQNPRHLVRRRGQEARLRCSPMKGHSHVYWYRQLPEEGLKFMVYLQKENIIDESGMPKERFSAEFPKEGPSILRIQQVVRGDSAAYFCASTQGGPDTQYFGPGTRLTVL.

This chain joins TRBV11-3 and TRBJ2-1; D unclear. Germline V CDR1 and CDR2: SGHNT, YENEEA. This CDR3 has 13 residues. Trimming shortened V by 0 bases and J by 3 bases, and 3 bases separated the two germline ends. CDR3 bases: TGTGCCAGCAGCTTAGACCGCTACAATGAGCAGTTCTTC. Translating gives CASSLDRYNEQFF.

The V call is TRBV9, the J call TRBJ2-7, with 7 bases identical to TRBD2. The CDR3 is 14 residues long. Per the germline V gene, CDR1 is SGDLS and CDR2 is YYNGEE. V lost 1 base to trimming and J lost 4 bases; unmatched junction nucleotides: 5. The CDR3 DNA reads TGTGCCAGCAGCGTAAACCCGGGAGGTTACGAGCAGTACTTC. Protein: CASSVNPGGYEQYF. Based on the CDR3 plus reference TRBV9 and TRBJ2-7, the full variable domain is DSGVTQTPKHLITATGQRVTLRCSPRSGDLSVYWYQQSLDQGLQFLIQYYNGEERAKGNILERFSAQQFPDLHSELNLSSLELGDSALYFCASSVNPGGYEQYFGPGTRLTVT.

This clone showed up just a few times. The gene calls are TRBV7-3 and TRBJ1-2; a weak D match, TRBD1 (5 bases). CDR3 length: 13 amino acids. V was trimmed by 5 bases and J by 4 bases, leaving 11 bases between them. CDR1 is SGHTA, CDR2 FQGTGA, per germline. This chain's CDR3 is CASSQRGGYGYTF. CDR3 coding DNA: TGTGCCAGCAGCCAAAGGGGAGGCTATGGCTACACCTTC.

The CDR3 nucleotides read TGTGCCAGCAGTTACTCTTGGACAGGTTCCTACGAGCAGTACTTC. Residues: CASSYSWTGSYEQYF. The chain recombines TRBV6-6 with TRBJ2-7; 7 bases map to TRBD1. Germline loops: CDR1 MNHNY, CDR2 SVGAGI (reference sequence). V gave up 0 bases and J gave up 1 base; unmatched junction bases: 3. The length of the CDR3 is 15 residues.

The chain couples TRBV5-4 to TRBJ2-7; D is perhaps TRBD2 (7 bases). The CDR3 has 16 residues. V lost 4 bases and J 5 bases, leaving 22 bases between the germline ends. Germline lookup yields CDR1 SGHNT and CDR2 YYREEE (reference sequence). This chain's CDR3 is CASSRGKVGGLDEQYF. The CDR3 DNA is TGTGCCAGCAGCAGGGGGAAGGTGGGAGGGCTAGACGAGCAGTACTTC.

The chain combines TRBV10-3 with TRBJ2-5; a possible D gene is TRBD2 (7 bases). Germline loops: CDR1 ENHRY, CDR2 SYGVKD. V gave up 4 bases and J gave up 4 bases, with 10 bases separating them. The CDR3 contains 13 residues. CDR3 in DNA: TGTGCCATCAGTGGCGGGGGCCGAGAGACCCAGTACTTC. Translation gives CAISGGGRETQYF.

This chain links TRBV5-6 with TRBJ1-1, with D uncertain. Trimming cost V 2 bases and J 4 bases, with 6 bases left between them. The CDR3 extends over 12 amino acids. CDR1 and CDR2 from the germline V gene are SGHDT and YYEEEE. CDR3 coding DNA: TGTGCCAGCAGCTTTTTCTTCACTGAAGCTTTCTTT. This gives the protein CASSFFFTEAFF. The entire variable domain, with the rest obtained from reference TRBV5-6 and TRBJ1-1, is as follows: DAGVTQSPTHLIKTRGQQVTLRCSPKSGHDTVSWYQQALGQGPQFIFQYYEEEERQRGNFPDRFSGHQFPNYSSELNVNALLLGDSALYLCASSFFFTEAFFGQGTRLTVV.

Worth noting for this clone: The identical CDR3 is also encoded by other nucleotide sequences in the sample. V gene TRBV5-1 combines with J gene TRBJ2-7, with 14 nucleotides matching TRBD2. Unmatched junction bases numbered 7, after V lost 5 bases and J lost 6 bases. The germline gives CDR1 SGHRS, CDR2 YFSETQ. The CDR3 has 15 amino acids. The CDR3 bases are TGCGCCAGCAGTGCTCCCGGGACTAGCGGGGGCGAGCAGTACTTC. Translating gives CASSAPGTSGGEQYF. Based on the CDR3 plus reference TRBV5-1 and TRBJ2-7, the full variable domain is KAGVTQTPRYLIKTRGQQVTLSCSPISGHRSVSWYQQTPGQGLQFLFEYFSETQRNKGNFPGRFSGRQFSNSRSEMNVSTLELGDSALYLCASSAPGTSGGEQYFGPGTRLTVT.

The rearrangement links TRBV18 to TRBJ2-6; no firm D call. Germline CDR1 is KGHSH and CDR2 is LQKENI. The CDR3 is made up of 18 amino acids. Trimming pared 3 bases from V and 5 bases from J, leaving 20 bases between. The CDR3 sequence: CASSPCVHLQSRANVLTF. The CDR3 nucleotides read TGTGCCAGCTCACCCTGTGTGCATTTACAAAGTCGGGCCAACGTCCTGACTTTC.

The gene calls are TRBV19 and TRBJ2-1, with D possibly being TRBD1 (5 bases). The CDR3 is made up of 14 amino acids. Germline V gene lookup returns CDR1 LNHDA and CDR2 SQIVND (reference sequence). Trimming pared 7 bases from V and 7 bases from J, leaving 17 bases between. The CDR3 loop reads CASKGQGSGNEQFF. The CDR3 DNA is TGTGCCAGTAAGGGCCAGGGATCTGGAAATGAGCAGTTCTTC.

The V gene is TRBV29-1, the J gene TRBJ2-1; 9 nucleotides line up with TRBD2. V gave up 6 bases and J gave up 7 bases; unmatched junction bases: 13. This CDR3 region has 15 residues. In germline, CDR1 is SQVTM, CDR2 ANQGSEA. The CDR3 spells CSVTMPGLASNEQFF. CDR3 nucleotide sequence: TGCAGCGTCACCATGCCGGGACTAGCTTCGAATGAGCAGTTCTTC.

The V and J genes are TRBV15 and TRBJ2-7; TRBD1 matches at 10 bases. The ends lost 0 bases at V and 6 bases at J; junction bases unmatched: 8. The CDR3 contains 16 residues. Germline V gene sequence: CDR1 LNHNV, CDR2 YYDKDF (reference sequence). The CDR3 reads CATSRDRGQGRPEQYF. For the CDR3, the DNA is TGTGCCACCAGCAGAGATCGGGGACAGGGGCGCCCCGAGCAGTACTTC. The whole variable domain, filled in from reference TRBV15 and TRBJ2-7, reads DAMVIQNPRYQVTQFGKPVTLSCSQTLNHNVMYWYQQKSSQAPKLLFHYYDKDFNNEADTPDNFQSRRPNTSFCFLDIRSPGLGDTAMYLCATSRDRGQGRPEQYFGPGTRLTVT.

This clone was detected only once. This rearrangement joins TRBV10-1 to TRBJ2-5; maybe TRBD2 (5 bases). Trimming pared 6 bases from V and 4 bases from J, leaving 15 bases between. Per the germline V gene, CDR1 is WNHNN and CDR2 is SYGVQD (reference sequence). The CDR3 extends over 14 amino acids. The CDR3 DNA reads as TGCGCCAGCAGCAGTGCGGGCCTCTTAGAGACCCAGTACTTC. Protein: CASSSAGLLETQYF.

The CDR3 loop is CASSQDTGRGGQPQHF. CDR3 DNA: TGCGCCAGCAGCCAAGATACGGGGCGTGGCGGTCAGCCCCAGCATTTT. The chain uses TRBV4-1 and TRBJ1-5; D perhaps matches TRBD1 (5 bases). V lost 0 bases, J lost 6 bases, and 15 bases lay in between. The CDR3 covers 16 residues. Germline V gene sequence: CDR1 MGHRA, CDR2 YSYEKL.

The chain is built from TRBV5-1 and TRBJ2-4; 8 bases agree with TRBD1. The V and J ends lost 4 bases and 4 bases, in that order; junction bases with no gene match: 10. CDR1 is SGHRS, CDR2 YFSETQ, per germline. The CDR3 spans 16 residues. The CDR3, as DNA: TGCGCCAGCAGCCCCGAAGATAGGACAGGGAAAAACATTCAGTACTTC. Protein: CASSPEDRTGKNIQYF.

This clone qualifies as medium-sized (0.01 to 0.1%). This chain joins TRBV14 and TRBJ1-2; unclear D gene. The CDR3 contains 13 residues. V was trimmed by 3 bases and J by 1 base, leaving 6 bases between them. CDR1 SGHDN and CDR2 FVKESK come from the germline V gene. The CDR3: CASSHEINYGYTF. For the CDR3, the DNA is TGTGCCAGCAGCCACGAAATTAACTATGGCTACACCTTC. The full variable domain, completed using reference TRBV14 and TRBJ1-2, is EAGVTQFPSHSVIEKGQTVTLRCDPISGHDNLYWYRRVMGKEIKFLLHFVKESKQDESGMPNNRFLAERTGGTYSTLKVQPAELEDSGVYFCASSHEINYGYTFGSGTRLTVV.

This clone appeared a few times. This sequence joins TRBV7-6 and TRBJ1-1, with a tentative D call TRBD1 (6 bases). This CDR3 contains 15 residues. Germline CDR1 reads SGHVS; CDR2 reads FNYEAQ. Trimming left V 8 bases short and J 5 bases short, with 21 bases between. The CDR3 region is CASGRWAGAGTEAFF. Here the CDR3 DNA reads TGTGCCAGCGGGCGGTGGGCAGGGGCTGGAACTGAAGCTTTCTTT.

V usage is TRBV6-5 and J usage is TRBJ2-7; D might be TRBD1 or TRBD2, each matching 6 bases. The CDR3 has 16 residues. Trimming stripped 2 bases from V and 3 bases from J, with 17 bases between. Germline V gene lookup returns CDR1 MNHEY and CDR2 SVGAGI. CDR3 DNA: TGTGCCAGCAGTTACGATTTTAGCCGGGGGCTCTACGAGCAGTACTTC. It encodes CASSYDFSRGLYEQYF.

The chain employs TRBV30 and TRBJ2-1; 9 positions agree with TRBD2. The CDR3 loop spans 15 amino acids. V shed 3 bases and J 4 bases; nucleotides not matched to a gene: 7. The V gene's germline CDR1 is GTSNPN and CDR2 SVGIG (reference sequence). As DNA, the CDR3 is TGTGCCTGGAGCCCGGCTAGCGGGGAATACAATGAGCAGTTCTTC. This gives the protein CAWSPASGEYNEQFF.

V and J are TRBV11-3 and TRBJ1-1; D is uncertain. CDR1 is SGHNT, CDR2 YENEEA, per germline. CDR3 length equals 14 residues. The V end lost 7 bases, the J end lost 3 bases, and 15 bases lay between the germline ends. The CDR3 loop reads CASTRVGWDTEAFF. Written as DNA, the CDR3 is TGTGCCAGCACCCGCGTTGGGTGGGACACTGAAGCTTTCTTT.

The V gene is TRBV2, the J gene TRBJ1-3, with D perhaps matching TRBD1 (5 bases). The CDR3 contains 17 residues. In germline, CDR1 is SNHLY, CDR2 FYNNEI. The V gene lost 3 bases and the J gene lost 0 bases, with 15 bases spanning the gap. CDR3 region: CASSDPGGVLSGNTIYF. The CDR3 nucleotides are TGTGCCAGCAGTGACCCGGGGGGAGTCCTCTCTGGAAACACCATATATTTT. Complete variable domain (other parts from reference TRBV2 and TRBJ1-3): EPEVTQTPSHQVTQMGQEVILRCVPISNHLYFYWYRQILGQKVEFLVSFYNNEISEKSEIFDDQFSVERPDGSNFTLKIRSTKLEDSAMYFCASSDPGGVLSGNTIYFGEGSWLTVV.

The chain has TRBV18 and TRBJ1-2, with D perhaps TRBD1 (5 bases). This CDR3 has 16 residues. The germline gives CDR1 KGHSH, CDR2 LQKENI. V was trimmed by 4 bases and J by 4 bases, leaving 19 bases between them. CDR3 protein: CASSLSRQSRLYGYTF. The CDR3 nucleotides are TGTGCCAGCTCACTATCTCGACAGTCCAGACTCTATGGCTACACCTTC. Combining the CDR3 with reference TRBV18 and TRBJ1-2 gives the whole variable domain NAGVMQNPRHLVRRRGQEARLRCSPMKGHSHVYWYRQLPEEGLKFMVYLQKENIIDESGMPKERFSAEFPKEGPSILRIQQVVRGDSAAYFCASSLSRQSRLYGYTFGSGTRLTVV.

V and J are TRBV5-4 and TRBJ2-1; 11 nucleotides agree with TRBD2. There are 15 residues in the CDR3. CDR1 SGHNT and CDR2 YYREEE come from the germline V gene (reference sequence). V gave up 5 bases and J gave up 12 bases; unmatched junction bases: 13. CDR3 nucleotide sequence: TGTGCCAGCAGGTCGTTGTTGACTAGCGGGGAAGGGCAGTTCTTC. Residues: CASRSLLTSGEGQFF.

This rearrangement joins TRBV19 to TRBJ2-7; D is perhaps TRBD1 (6 bases). Germline CDR1 and CDR2: LNHDA and SQIVND (reference sequence). V was shortened by 5 bases and J by 5 bases, with 10 bases between the two germline ends. The CDR3 is 12 amino acids. CDR3: CASSATGHEQYF. CDR3 coding DNA: TGTGCCAGTAGTGCAACAGGGCACGAGCAGTACTTC.

The gene calls are TRBV6-6 and TRBJ2-5; D gene unclear. The CDR3 runs to 13 residues. Trimming left V 5 bases short and J 4 bases short, with 11 bases between. Germline values: CDR1 MNHNY, CDR2 SVGAGI (reference sequence). The CDR3: CASSRTRGETQYF. The CDR3 DNA follows: TGTGCCAGCAGTCGCACTCGAGGAGAGACCCAGTACTTC.